Listed here are 32 T cell receptor beta chains from one sample, sequenced in a study of cytomegalovirus exposure and HLA in healthy donors. It was with 60 Vbeta and 13 Jbeta primers that the PCR ran. TCRdb's table, derived via immunoSEQ multiplex PCR, lists solely in-frame clones and lacks some. The data contain fewer than 120,000 clones, 70% to 85% of them singletons. Sequenced material: PBMCs. These receptors were collected from a man aged 25 to 45 in good health and CMV-seropositive.

The genes are TRBV10-3 and TRBJ1-6; 9 nucleotides match TRBD1. The CDR3 totals 13 residues. The V gene end was trimmed by 10 bases and the J gene end by 8 bases; junction bases not matched to a gene: 6. CDR1 is ENHRY, CDR2 SYGVKD, per germline. CDR3 amino acids: CATQGALYSPLHF. The CDR3 region has the DNA TGTGCCACACAGGGGGCTCTTTATTCACCCCTCCACTTT.

The J gene is TRBJ2-1, the V gene TRBV7-6; D possibly corresponds to TRBD2 (6 bases). The CDR3 sequence is 14 residues long. V gave up 3 bases and J gave up 1 base, with 7 bases separating them. Germline V lookup: CDR1 SGHVS, CDR2 FNYEAQ. The CDR3 region is CASSLGGSYNEQFF. CDR3 nucleotide sequence: TGTGCCAGCAGCTTGGGGGGTTCCTACAATGAGCAGTTCTTC.

This chain joins TRBV11-2 and TRBJ1-2; D not certain. The CDR3 loop spans 16 amino acids. Trimming removed 2 bases from V and 6 bases from J, with 19 bases in between. The germline V gene has CDR1 SGHAT and CDR2 FQNNGV. The DNA of the CDR3 is TGTGCCAGCAGCTTATTTATTCGTGGTGTGGGCGATGGCTACACCTTC. Protein: CASSLFIRGVGDGYTF.

The rearrangement links TRBV6-5 to TRBJ1-5, with 9 bases aligning to TRBD1. This CDR3 is built from 15 residues. Trimming cost V 4 bases and J 4 bases; bases outside gene matches: 5. The germline gives CDR1 MNHEY, CDR2 SVGAGI. The CDR3 DNA follows: TGTGCCAGCAGTTTGGACAGGGGACGAAATCAGCCCCAGCATTTT. This codes for CASSLDRGRNQPQHF.

The chain has TRBV11-2 and TRBJ2-7; 8 positions match TRBD2. Germline CDR1 is SGHAT and CDR2 is FQNNGV. The CDR3 runs 15 residues. The ends lost 5 bases at V and 1 base at J; junction bases unmatched: 7. The CDR3 loop is CASSRGGGGSYEQYF. CDR3 DNA: TGTGCCAGCAGCCGGGGGGGAGGAGGGTCCTACGAGCAGTACTTC.

The chain employs TRBV5-1 and TRBJ2-1; D is unresolved. CDR1 SGHRS and CDR2 YFSETQ come from the germline V gene. The CDR3 consists of 15 residues. Between the trimmed V and J ends, which lost 0 bases and 1 base, there was a span of 8 bases. In nucleotides, the CDR3 is TGCGCCAGCAGCTTGGGCAGCGCATCCTACAATGAGCAGTTCTTC. Protein sequence: CASSLGSASYNEQFF.

The chain combines TRBV5-1 with TRBJ1-1; 8 nucleotides line up with TRBD1. After removal of 4 bases from V and 2 bases from J, the junction contained 10 bases not matched to a gene. The CDR3 runs 16 residues. CDR1 is SGHRS, CDR2 YFSETQ, per germline. CDR3 sequence: CASSPGQALGNTEAFF. CDR3 nucleotide sequence: TGCGCCAGCAGCCCGGGACAGGCCCTCGGTAACACTGAAGCTTTCTTT.

This chain connects TRBV11-3 to TRBJ2-5, with D tentatively TRBD1 (6 bases). CDR1 is SGHNT, CDR2 YENEEA, per germline. The CDR3 is made up of 15 amino acids. Trimming stripped 5 bases from V and 2 bases from J, with 15 bases between. CDR3 DNA: TGTGCCAGCAGCCTTTACGGGACATCTCAAGAGACCCAGTACTTC. Translating gives CASSLYGTSQETQYF.

This clone was found a few times. CDR3 coding DNA: TGTGCCAGCAGCCGGGGGGAGGGTGATGGCTACACCTTC. Amino acids: CASSRGEGDGYTF. The genes are TRBV21-1 and TRBJ1-2. TRBV21-1 is a documented pseudogene. The CDR3 consists of 13 residues.

In its sample, this clone was seen a few times. The genes are TRBV28 and TRBJ2-5; D not certain. The closer fit of TRBJ2-7 to the DNA end suggests the J call may be wrong. This CDR3 region has 15 residues. Per germline, CDR1 MDHEN and CDR2 SYDVKM. CDR3 region: CASSFGSPLRYEQYF. CDR3 nucleotide sequence: TGTGCCAGCAGTTTCGGCAGCCCACTACGCTACGAGCAGTACTTC.

Note on this clone: At one end, the junction sequence differs from germline, possibly due to a read error. Additional DNA sequences in this sample encode the identical CDR3. This chain connects TRBV2 to TRBJ1-2; D gene unclear. Germline V gene lookup returns CDR1 SNHLY and CDR2 FYNNEI. This CDR3 is 15 amino acids long. The CDR3 nucleotides read TGCGCCCCATCGCCGGGCCCAGAGGGTGGCTATGGCTACACCTTC. This codes for CAPSPGPEGGYGYTF.

This chain joins TRBV23-1 and TRBJ1-5; 7 nucleotides line up with TRBD1. TRBV23-1 is assigned to the ORF class and has an uncertain function. After removal of 2 bases from V and 11 bases from J, the junction contained 12 bases not matched to a gene. The CDR3 consists of 15 residues. As DNA, the CDR3 is TGCGCCAGCAGTCAAGGGGACAGCCCCTTTCGGTCCCAGCATTTT. Translation: CASSQGDSPFRSQHF.

The chain combines TRBV9 with TRBJ1-2; D unclear. Germline V gives CDR1 SGDLS, CDR2 YYNGEE. The CDR3 contains 14 residues. The V gene lost 4 bases and the J gene lost 8 bases, with 18 bases spanning the gap. The CDR3 DNA sequence: TGTGCCAGCAGCCACTTTGGGGAGCTAGGGGGCTACACCTTC. This sequence encodes CASSHFGELGGYTF.

The rearrangement uses TRBV13 and TRBJ2-1; 9 nucleotides agree with TRBD1. The CDR3 consists of 19 residues. V lost 0 bases, J lost 5 bases, and 14 bases stayed unmatched. In germline, CDR1 is PRHDT, CDR2 FYEKMQ (reference sequence). The CDR3: CASSLGGQGLASPHNEQFF. The DNA of the CDR3 is TGTGCCAGCAGCTTAGGGGGACAGGGTTTAGCCTCCCCCCACAATGAGCAGTTCTTC.

This clone was counted a single time. J is TRBJ1-4 and V is TRBV30; TRBD1 matches 11 bases. V dropped 3 bases and J dropped 8; count of bases not matched to a gene: 8. The CDR3 consists of 15 residues. Per germline, CDR1 GTSNPN and CDR2 SVGIG (reference sequence). CDR3 coding DNA: TGTGCCTGGAGCTGGCCCGGGACAGGGGGGGAAAAACTGTTTTTT. Encoded protein: CAWSWPGTGGEKLFF.

V is TRBV21-1 and J is TRBJ1-1; the table's D call of TRBD1 was not tested on the DNA. TRBV21-1 is a recognized pseudogene. This CDR3 contains 13 residues. This CDR3 reads CASSRGTDTEAFF. As DNA, the CDR3 is TGTGCCAGCAGCAGGGGCACGGACACTGAAGCTTTCTTT.

This clone was seen only a few times. This chain connects TRBV7-9 to TRBJ2-2, with D possibly being TRBD2 (7 bases). Germline CDR1 and CDR2: SEHNR and FQNEAQ (reference sequence). Deletions cut 1 base from V and 3 bases from J, with 12 bases between. This CDR3 is built from 16 residues. The CDR3 nucleotides are TGTGCCAGCAGCTTAGGAACAGGGAGGGACACCGGGGAGCTGTTTTTT. This encodes CASSLGTGRDTGELFF.

This chain uses TRBV6-6 with TRBJ2-3; possible D gene TRBD1, 7 bases. The CDR3 loop spans 16 amino acids. Germline V CDR1 and CDR2: MNHNY, SVGAGI (reference sequence). V lost 9 bases and J lost 2, with 21 bases in between. Here the CDR3 DNA reads TGTGCCAGTACTGGAGGGGGCCCCCTCATCACAGATACGCAGTATTTT. Its protein product is CASTGGGPLITDTQYF.

The chain combines TRBV7-2 with TRBJ1-4; D may be TRBD1 (5 bases). With 5 bases removed from V and 5 bases from J, the gap between germline ends came to 12 bases. CDR3 length: 14 amino acids. Per germline, CDR1 SGHTA and CDR2 FQGNSA. CDR3 coding DNA: TGTGCCAGCAGCCCCACGCGACAGAATGAAAAACTGTTTTTT. The encoded protein is CASSPTRQNEKLFF. The full variable domain, in which reference TRBV7-2 and TRBJ1-4 provide the parts outside the CDR3, is GAGVSQSPSNKVTEKGKDVELRCDPISGHTALYWYRQSLGQGLEFLIYFQGNSAPDKSGLPSDRFSAERTGGSVSTLTIQRTQQEDSAVYLCASSPTRQNEKLFFGSGTQLSVL.

This clone was recorded a few times. This chain uses TRBV7-2 with TRBJ1-2; D remains ambiguous. V was clipped by 5 bases and J by 4 bases, with 14 bases between them. Germline CDR1 SGHTA, CDR2 FQGNSA. The CDR3 covers 14 residues. CDR3 DNA sequence: TGTGCCAGCAGCCCAGGCGGGGTGATCTATGGCTACACCTTC. Amino acid sequence: CASSPGGVIYGYTF.

V usage is TRBV5-3 and J usage is TRBJ2-3; the D gene is possibly TRBD2 (6 bases). TRBV5-3 is designated an ORF whose function remains uncertain. This CDR3 has 15 amino acids. V lost 0 bases and J 5 bases, leaving 13 bases between the germline ends. In nucleotides, the CDR3 is TGTGCCAGAAGCTTGGGGGGGGAAGAGGGAGATACGCAGTATTTT. Its protein is CARSLGGEEGDTQYF.

The chain carries TRBV19 and TRBJ2-7; 7 positions agree with TRBD1. Germline lookup yields CDR1 LNHDA and CDR2 SQIVND (reference sequence). J lost 5 bases, V lost 6 bases, and 7 bases had no gene match. The CDR3 spans 13 residues. The CDR3, as DNA: TGTGCCAGTAGCCCAGGGGGTTTCAACGAGCAGTACTTC. It is translated as CASSPGGFNEQYF. Filled out from reference TRBV19 and TRBJ2-7, the complete variable domain reads DGGITQSPKYLFRKEGQNVTLSCEQNLNHDAMYWYRQDPGQGLRLIYYSQIVNDFQKGDIAEGYSVSREKKESFPLTVTSAQKNPTAFYLCASSPGGFNEQYFGPGTRLTVT.

This clone has a single count. V is TRBV7-8 and J is TRBJ2-2, with D possibly being TRBD2 (5 bases). CDR1 SGHVS and CDR2 FQNEAQ come from the germline V gene. Trimming shortened V by 1 base and J by 5 bases, and 11 bases separated the two germline ends. This CDR3 is built from 15 residues. In DNA form, the CDR3 reads TGTGCCAGCAGCTTAGACGAGTGGAGGACCGGGGAGCTGTTTTTT. Translation gives CASSLDEWRTGELFF.

The genes are TRBV7-2 and TRBJ2-5; no firm D call. The J call is doubtful: the DNA matches TRBJ2-7 better. This CDR3 has 14 amino acids. Germline V gene data show CDR1 as SGHTA and CDR2 as FQGNSA. This CDR3 is CASSLINDGYEQYF. The CDR3 coding sequence is TGTGCCAGCAGCTTAATCAATGATGGTTACGAGCAGTACTTC.

V is TRBV10-3 and J is TRBJ1-1; 9 bases line up with TRBD1. Germline-derived CDR1 and CDR2 are ENHRY and SYGVKD. The CDR3 spans 13 residues. With V trimmed by 3 bases and J by 5 bases, 1 base remained unmatched. As DNA, the CDR3 is TGTGCCATCAGTGAAGGACAGGGGACTGAAGCTTTCTTT. This translates into CAISEGQGTEAFF.

V usage is TRBV29-1 and J usage is TRBJ2-5; TRBD2 is a possible D gene (6 bases). CDR3 size: 14 residues. The germline V gene has CDR1 SQVTM and CDR2 ANQGSEA. V gave up 4 bases and J gave up 1 base, with 13 bases separating them. The CDR3 DNA follows: TGCAGCGTTGTCCCCAGGAGGGTCCAAGAGACCCAGTACTTC. Translation gives CSVVPRRVQETQYF.

The rearrangement uses TRBV27 and TRBJ2-7, with D tentatively TRBD2 (6 bases). The length of the CDR3 is 13 residues. Germline CDR1 and CDR2: MNHEY and SMNVEV (reference sequence). The V end lost 3 bases, the J end lost 5 bases, and 11 bases lay between the germline ends. The CDR3 reads CASSLAGRHEQYF. CDR3 coding DNA: TGTGCCAGCAGTTTGGCGGGGAGGCACGAGCAGTACTTC.

The chain combines TRBV7-2 with TRBJ1-1; D remains unclear. Trimming pared 2 bases from V and 3 bases from J, leaving 4 bases between. This CDR3 is 12 amino acids long. Germline V gene sequence: CDR1 SGHTA, CDR2 FQGNSA. The CDR3 coding sequence is TGTGCCAGCAGCTTACCAGACACTGAAGCTTTCTTT. Translation gives CASSLPDTEAFF.

V and J are TRBV7-9 and TRBJ1-6; D unclear. The V end was cut by 5 bases, the J end by 4 bases, with 15 bases between. CDR1 and CDR2 (germline): SEHNR, FQNEAQ (reference sequence). CDR3 length equals 16 residues. Written as DNA, the CDR3 is TGTGCCAGCAGCCCCGTAAGCGGCGGATATAATTCACCCCTCCACTTT. Protein sequence: CASSPVSGGYNSPLHF. Complete variable domain (other parts from reference TRBV7-9 and TRBJ1-6): DTGVSQNPRHKITKRGQNVTFRCDPISEHNRLYWYRQTLGQGPEFLTYFQNEAQLEKSRLLSDRFSAERPKGSFSTLEIQRTEQGDSAMYLCASSPVSGGYNSPLHFGNGTRLTVT.

This clone appeared a single time. The chain carries TRBV6-5 and TRBJ2-1, with D possibly matching TRBD2 (7 bases). CDR3 length: 15 amino acids. V dropped 6 bases and J dropped 8 bases, with 20 bases sitting between them. CDR1 MNHEY and CDR2 SVGAGI come from the germline V gene. CDR3 nucleotide sequence: TGTGCCAGCAGCCGTAGGGGGGGCCCCTTTGATGAGCAGTTCTTC. Protein: CASSRRGGPFDEQFF.

The chain has TRBV10-2 and TRBJ1-4, with D possibly being TRBD1 (6 bases). Germline loops: CDR1 WSHSY, CDR2 SAAADI. There are 14 residues in the CDR3. Trimming left V 9 bases short and J 8 bases short, with 19 bases between. CDR3 loop: CARPQYREKEKLFF. The CDR3 nucleotides are TGCGCCAGGCCCCAGTACAGGGAAAAGGAAAAACTGTTTTTT.

This rearrangement joins TRBV11-1 to TRBJ1-6; D gene uncertain. Per germline, CDR1 SGHAT and CDR2 FQDESV (reference sequence). The germline V and J ends were trimmed by 5 bases and 9 bases, with 8 bases remaining between them. The CDR3 spans 12 residues. CDR3 in amino acids: CASSDHSSPLHF. CDR3 in DNA: TGTGCCAGCAGCGACCACAGTTCACCCCTCCACTTT.